What follows describes a single T cell receptor beta chain. Its target is not known. Libraries were prepared by immunoSEQ multiplex PCR; TCRdb keeps only in-frame clonotypes and omits some of them. The sample lists about 69,000 clones; approximately 87% were seen once. The source of the sample is a study of T cell responses to AZD1222 COVID-19 vaccine. V lost 1 base, J lost 12 bases, and 3 bases stayed unmatched. The CDR3 has 13 amino acids. Germline values: CDR1 LGHDT, CDR2 YNNKEL (reference sequence). Findings of the study overall: Across the whole spike, CD4 TCRs peaked at regions 160-218 and 743-854. Two AZD1222 doses significantly raised spike-specific TCR breadth and depth over controls. Females made up more of the donors, who were largely white British, and clonal diversity may have come out too low.

This chain connects TRBV3-1 (or the pseudogene TRBV3-2) to TRBJ2-7, with 13 bases that match TRBD2. The sequence derives from an adult who received the AZD1222 COVID-19 vaccine. Sequenced material: peripheral blood, taken 28 days after the second AZD1222 dose. This CDR3 reads CASSQGTSGSWYF. CDR3 DNA sequence: TGTGCCAGCAGCCAAGGGACTAGCGGGAGTTGGTACTTC.